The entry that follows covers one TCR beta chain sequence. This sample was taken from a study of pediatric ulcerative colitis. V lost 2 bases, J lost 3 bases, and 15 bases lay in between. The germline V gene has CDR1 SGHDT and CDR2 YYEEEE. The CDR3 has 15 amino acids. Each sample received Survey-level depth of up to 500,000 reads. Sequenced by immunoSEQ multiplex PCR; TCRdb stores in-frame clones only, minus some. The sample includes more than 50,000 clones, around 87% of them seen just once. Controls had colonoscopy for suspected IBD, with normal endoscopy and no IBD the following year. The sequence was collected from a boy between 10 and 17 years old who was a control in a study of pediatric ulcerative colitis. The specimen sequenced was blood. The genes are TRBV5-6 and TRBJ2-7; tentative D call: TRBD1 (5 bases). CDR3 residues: CASSFQGRSFYEQYF. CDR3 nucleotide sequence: TGTGCCAGCAGCTTCCAGGGCAGGAGCTTCTACGAGCAGTACTTC.